The 28 T cell receptor beta chains below all came from one sample that was sequenced in a study of cytomegalovirus exposure and HLA in healthy donors. PCR amplification relied on 60 Vbeta primers (plus 13 Jbeta primers). TCRdb keeps only in-frame clones here, not all; method: immunoSEQ multiplex PCR. The repertoire holds fewer than 150,000 clones, with about 76% as singletons. Sequenced sample: PBMCs. The receptors here all came from a man between 18 and 29 years old in good health and CMV-seronegative.

The chain uses TRBV5-1 and TRBJ2-1; TRBD2 agrees at 13 bases. The CDR3 spans 16 residues. Germline V gives CDR1 SGHRS, CDR2 YFSETQ. V was clipped by 4 bases and J by 8 bases; unmatched bases: 9. For the CDR3, the DNA is TGCGCCAGCAGCCCCGACGGACTAGCGGGGGTGTATGAGCAGTTCTTC. Amino acids: CASSPDGLAGVYEQFF.

The sample holds one count of this clone. V gene TRBV6-5 combines with J gene TRBJ1-6; D may be TRBD1 (5 bases). V lost 2 bases to trimming and J lost 8 bases, with 16 bases between them. Germline CDR1 MNHEY, CDR2 SVGAGI. The CDR3 covers 16 residues. This CDR3 reads CASSYTRQSRDSPLHF. Written as DNA, the CDR3 is TGTGCCAGCAGTTACACCCGACAGTCACGGGATTCACCCCTCCACTTT.

V and J are TRBV27 and TRBJ2-2; TRBD2 aligns across 9 bases. CDR3 length: 20 amino acids. The V segment lost 0 bases and the J segment 8 bases; nucleotides outside the gene matches: 19. Germline V gives CDR1 MNHEY, CDR2 SMNVEV (reference sequence). Written as DNA, the CDR3 is TGTGCCAGCAGTTTATCTCCGAGTCGGACTGGCGGGAGGGCCTATGGGGAGCTGTTTTTT. Its translation: CASSLSPSRTGGRAYGELFF.

This clone was seen more than once but under ten times. This chain uses TRBV6-5 with TRBJ2-3, with a weak D call TRBD2 (7 bases). CDR3 length: 15 amino acids. Germline values: CDR1 MNHEY, CDR2 SVGAGI. With 0 bases removed from V and 1 base from J, the gap between germline ends came to 8 bases. CDR3 in DNA: TGTGCCAGCAGTTACTCGGGGGGGCGCACAGATACGCAGTATTTT. Translated: CASSYSGGRTDTQYF.

The chain links TRBV15 to TRBJ2-7; the match to TRBD2 covers 10 bases. Germline V gene lookup returns CDR1 LNHNV and CDR2 YYDKDF (reference sequence). The length of the CDR3 is 14 residues. Germline trimming cut 0 bases from V and 5 bases from J; bases unmatched to any gene: 1. The CDR3: CATSRDTSGNEQYF. The CDR3 DNA follows: TGTGCCACCAGCAGAGATACTAGCGGGAACGAGCAGTACTTC.

This chain joins TRBV6-5 and TRBJ2-5; 10 bases match TRBD2. The ends lost 9 bases at V and 5 bases at J; junction bases unmatched: 12. The germline gives CDR1 MNHEY, CDR2 SVGAGI. CDR3 length equals 15 residues. The CDR3 reads CASSRGLAVGETQYF. The CDR3 DNA reads TGTGCCAGTAGCCGAGGACTAGCGGTAGGGGAGACCCAGTACTTC.

This chain uses TRBV5-1 with TRBJ1-4; D gene uncertain. V was cut by 0 bases and J by 4 bases, with 13 bases left in between. Germline assignment: CDR1 SGHRS and CDR2 YFSETQ. The length of the CDR3 is 16 residues. The CDR3 spells CASSLAGGLDNEKLFF. The DNA of the CDR3 is TGCGCCAGCAGCTTGGCTGGAGGGCTTGATAATGAAAAACTGTTTTTT.

The chain carries TRBV4-2 and TRBJ2-3; TRBD2 matches at 9 bases. Germline V gene lookup returns CDR1 LGHNA and CDR2 YNFKEQ. The CDR3 runs 17 residues. Trimming at V came to 0 bases and at J to 4 bases, leaving 8 bases not matched to a gene. The chain's CDR3 is CASSQEGRLAAADTQYF. In DNA form, the CDR3 reads TGTGCCAGCAGCCAAGAGGGCCGACTAGCGGCGGCAGATACGCAGTATTTT.

This chain connects TRBV15 to TRBJ2-2; a possible D gene is TRBD1 (6 bases). V dropped 3 bases and J dropped 6 bases, with 11 bases sitting between them. Germline-derived CDR1 and CDR2 are LNHNV and YYDKDF (reference sequence). The CDR3 consists of 14 residues. The CDR3, as DNA: TGTGCCACCAGCAGTAACAGGGAAGCCGGGGAGCTGTTTTTT. Translated: CATSSNREAGELFF.

In nucleotides, the CDR3 is TGCGCCAGCAGCTTGACAGGGGGCCCCTACAATGAGCAGTTCTTC. Translation: CASSLTGGPYNEQFF. The chain combines TRBV5-1 with TRBJ2-1, with 9 bases identical to TRBD1. CDR1 and CDR2 (germline): SGHRS, YFSETQ. The CDR3 runs to 15 residues. J was trimmed by 2 bases and V by 1 base; bases with no gene match: 1. Based on the CDR3 plus reference TRBV5-1 and TRBJ2-1, the full variable domain is KAGVTQTPRYLIKTRGQQVTLSCSPISGHRSVSWYQQTPGQGLQFLFEYFSETQRNKGNFPGRFSGRQFSNSRSEMNVSTLELGDSALYLCASSLTGGPYNEQFFGPGTRLTVL.

The V and J genes are TRBV2 and TRBJ2-7; D uncertain. The ends were cut back, 3 bases at V and 2 bases at J, with 11 bases in the middle. Germline V CDR1 and CDR2: SNHLY, FYNNEI. This CDR3 comprises 14 residues. CDR3 sequence: CASSDQLPPYEQYF. CDR3 coding DNA: TGTGCCAGCAGTGATCAACTACCCCCCTACGAGCAGTACTTC.

The rearrangement links TRBV18 to TRBJ1-1; D is perhaps TRBD1 (5 bases). The germline V and J ends were trimmed by 4 bases and 4 bases, with 16 bases remaining between them. CDR3 size: 15 residues. Germline CDR1 KGHSH, CDR2 LQKENI. The CDR3 reads CASSQFDQGATEAFF. The CDR3, as DNA: TGTGCCAGCTCACAGTTTGATCAGGGCGCCACTGAAGCTTTCTTT.

The J gene is TRBJ1-1, the V gene TRBV28; no clear D gene. The V gene's germline CDR1 is MDHEN and CDR2 SYDVKM. The germline V and J ends were trimmed by 6 bases and 4 bases, with 9 bases remaining between them. This CDR3 spans 12 amino acids. Here the CDR3 DNA reads TGTGCCAGCAGCCCCCGTTTCACTGAAGCTTTCTTT. It encodes CASSPRFTEAFF.

The rearrangement joins TRBV19 to TRBJ2-5, with D maybe TRBD2 (7 bases). Trimming stripped 7 bases from V and 5 bases from J, with 17 bases between. The CDR3 is 14 residues long. Looked up from germline, CDR1 is LNHDA and CDR2 is SQIVND (reference sequence). The CDR3 bases are TGTGCCAGTACTCAATCGGGGGGCAGTGAGACCCAGTACTTC. Its protein product is CASTQSGGSETQYF.

The CDR3 sequence: CASSPDTLNTEAFF. The CDR3 DNA reads as TGTGCCAGCAGCCCCGACACATTGAACACTGAAGCTTTCTTT. V gene TRBV5-6 combines with J gene TRBJ1-1; D is unresolved. The CDR3 contains 14 residues. Germline CDR1 SGHDT, CDR2 YYEEEE. V was clipped by 4 bases and J by 0 bases, with 10 bases between them. The whole variable domain, filled in from reference TRBV5-6 and TRBJ1-1, reads DAGVTQSPTHLIKTRGQQVTLRCSPKSGHDTVSWYQQALGQGPQFIFQYYEEEERQRGNFPDRFSGHQFPNYSSELNVNALLLGDSALYLCASSPDTLNTEAFFGQGTRLTVV.

J is TRBJ2-7 and V is TRBV10-2, with no clear D. Germline CDR1 reads WSHSY; CDR2 reads SAAADI. The CDR3 totals 17 residues. V was pared by 5 bases and J by 3 bases, with 23 bases between. DNA of the CDR3: TGCGCCAGCAGTCCTATCCGAACTCCGAAATCTGACTACGAGCAGTACTTC. As protein: CASSPIRTPKSDYEQYF.

This clone was seen only once. The chain recombines TRBV6-5 with TRBJ1-2; 7 bases are shared with TRBD1. The germline gives CDR1 MNHEY, CDR2 SVGAGI. This CDR3 has 13 amino acids. The junction had 4 bases not matched to a gene; V was cut back by 5 bases and J by 4 bases. The DNA for the CDR3 is TGTGCCAGCAGTCATGGACAGGCCTATGGCTACACCTTC. The encoded protein is CASSHGQAYGYTF.

The V and J genes are TRBV6-4 and TRBJ2-5; 7 bases are shared with TRBD1. Losses at the gene ends were 4 bases for V and 5 bases for J; bases not matched to a gene: 13. Germline V gene lookup returns CDR1 MRHNA and CDR2 SNTAGT. The CDR3 is 16 amino acids. For the CDR3, the DNA is TGTGCCAGCAGTGCCATTTACAGGGGACCACGGGAGACCCAGTACTTC. Protein product: CASSAIYRGPRETQYF.

This clone has a handful of counts. V gene TRBV19 combines with J gene TRBJ2-7; 9 bases match TRBD1. In germline, CDR1 is LNHDA, CDR2 SQIVND (reference sequence). CDR3 length equals 15 residues. Trimming cost V 3 bases and J 2 bases; bases outside gene matches: 5. As DNA, the CDR3 is TGTGCCAGTAGTATCGCGCGACAGGGGGCCTACGAGCAGTACTTC. Translation gives CASSIARQGAYEQYF.

V gene TRBV19 combines with J gene TRBJ1-1, with 10 bases lining up with TRBD1. Looked up from germline, CDR1 is LNHDA and CDR2 is SQIVND (reference sequence). This CDR3 is 16 amino acids long. V lost 6 bases and J lost 1; bases outside the gene matches: 8. CDR3 amino acids: CASRVPGQGRNTEAFF. The CDR3 DNA is TGTGCCAGTAGAGTTCCGGGACAGGGGAGGAACACTGAAGCTTTCTTT. Variable domain in full (rest from reference TRBV19 and TRBJ1-1): DGGITQSPKYLFRKEGQNVTLSCEQNLNHDAMYWYRQDPGQGLRLIYYSQIVNDFQKGDIAEGYSVSREKKESFPLTVTSAQKNPTAFYLCASRVPGQGRNTEAFFGQGTRLTVV.

J is TRBJ2-7 and V is TRBV2; no definite D call. V was clipped by 5 bases and J by 2 bases, with 13 bases between them. Looked up from germline, CDR1 is SNHLY and CDR2 is FYNNEI. The CDR3 loop spans 14 amino acids. The CDR3 spells CASSPQSGPYEQYF. The CDR3 nucleotides are TGTGCCAGCAGTCCCCAATCAGGCCCCTACGAGCAGTACTTC.

This clone was observed a few times. The CDR3 region is CASSDRGLENTEAFF. As DNA, the CDR3 is TGTGCCAGCAGTGATCGGGGACTGGAGAACACTGAAGCTTTCTTT. The chain employs TRBV6-4 and TRBJ1-1; the D gene is possibly TRBD1 (5 bases). Trimming pared 3 bases from V and 1 base from J, leaving 12 bases between. Germline CDR1 and CDR2: MRHNA and SNTAGT. This CDR3 is built from 15 residues.

The chain employs TRBV19 and TRBJ1-1, with 11 bases matching TRBD1. With 3 bases clipped from V and 6 bases from J, the junction kept 3 bases outside the gene matches. Germline V lookup: CDR1 LNHDA, CDR2 SQIVND (reference sequence). CDR3 size: 14 residues. Here the CDR3 DNA reads TGTGCCAGTAGTATGGGACAGGGGGGCGCTGAAGCTTTCTTT. It specifies CASSMGQGGAEAFF.

The gene calls are TRBV7-2 and TRBJ2-7, with TRBD2 matching 10 bases. J lost 3 bases, V lost 2 bases, and 7 bases had no gene match. The CDR3 sequence is 16 residues long. Germline CDR1 reads SGHTA; CDR2 reads FQGNSA. The CDR3 sequence: CASSLRASGGFYEQYF. The DNA for the CDR3 is TGTGCCAGCAGCTTACGTGCTAGCGGGGGCTTCTACGAGCAGTACTTC. Drawing the rest from reference TRBV7-2 and TRBJ2-7, the complete variable domain is GAGVSQSPSNKVTEKGKDVELRCDPISGHTALYWYRQSLGQGLEFLIYFQGNSAPDKSGLPSDRFSAERTGGSVSTLTIQRTQQEDSAVYLCASSLRASGGFYEQYFGPGTRLTVT.

This clone was seen a few times. The J gene is TRBJ1-5, the V gene TRBV6-5, with D possibly being TRBD1 (6 bases). Per germline, CDR1 MNHEY and CDR2 SVGAGI. This CDR3 has 15 residues. Between the trimmed V and J ends, which lost 9 bases and 3 bases, there was a span of 18 bases. CDR3 coding DNA: TGTGCCAGTATGCGCCGGGGGGCTAACAATCAGCCCCAGCATTTT. It specifies CASMRRGANNQPQHF.

The chain is built from TRBV7-9 and TRBJ1-2; D unclear. Germline CDR1 and CDR2: SEHNR and FQNEAQ (reference sequence). The CDR3 totals 14 residues. The V and J ends lost 8 bases and 7 bases respectively, with 20 bases between them. This CDR3 is CASYHLRSSGGYTF. The CDR3, as DNA: TGTGCCAGCTACCACTTACGAAGTTCAGGTGGCTACACCTTC. The full variable domain, in which reference TRBV7-9 and TRBJ1-2 provide the parts outside the CDR3, is DTGVSQNPRHKITKRGQNVTFRCDPISEHNRLYWYRQTLGQGPEFLTYFQNEAQLEKSRLLSDRFSAERPKGSFSTLEIQRTEQGDSAMYLCASYHLRSSGGYTFGSGTRLTVV.

V is TRBV7-2 and J is TRBJ2-5, with D possibly matching TRBD1 (6 bases). The DNA end is a closer match to TRBJ2-7, so the J assignment may be wrong. This CDR3 has 13 amino acids. Germline V gene data show CDR1 as SGHTA and CDR2 as FQGNSA. The CDR3 reads CASSLSPGAEQYF. DNA of the CDR3: TGTGCCAGCAGCTTATCCCCAGGGGCCGAGCAGTACTTC.

The J gene is TRBJ2-7, the V gene TRBV7-9, with 8 bases matching TRBD1. Germline CDR1 and CDR2: SEHNR and FQNEAQ (reference sequence). With V trimmed by 4 bases and J by 0 bases, 2 bases remained unmatched. This CDR3 spans 14 amino acids. CDR3 loop: CASSSQGASYEQYF. The CDR3 coding sequence is TGTGCCAGCAGCTCGCAGGGGGCCTCCTACGAGCAGTACTTC. Together with reference TRBV7-9 and TRBJ2-7, the CDR3 gives the full variable domain: DTGVSQNPRHKITKRGQNVTFRCDPISEHNRLYWYRQTLGQGPEFLTYFQNEAQLEKSRLLSDRFSAERPKGSFSTLEIQRTEQGDSAMYLCASSSQGASYEQYFGPGTRLTVT.